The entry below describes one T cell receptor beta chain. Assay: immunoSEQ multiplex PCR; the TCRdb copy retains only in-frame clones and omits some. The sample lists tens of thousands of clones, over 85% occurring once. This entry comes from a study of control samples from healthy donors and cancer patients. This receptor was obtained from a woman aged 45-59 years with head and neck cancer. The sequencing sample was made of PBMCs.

In nucleotides, the CDR3 is TGTGCCAGCAGTGGGAGAACTAGCGGGGCAAACAATGAGCAGTTCTTC. As protein: CASSGRTSGANNEQFF. The chain employs TRBV2 and TRBJ2-1; TRBD2 matches at 10 bases. Trimming removed 4 bases from V and 5 bases from J; junction bases left unmatched: 8. Germline-derived CDR1 and CDR2 are SNHLY and FYNNEI. The CDR3 is 16 residues long.